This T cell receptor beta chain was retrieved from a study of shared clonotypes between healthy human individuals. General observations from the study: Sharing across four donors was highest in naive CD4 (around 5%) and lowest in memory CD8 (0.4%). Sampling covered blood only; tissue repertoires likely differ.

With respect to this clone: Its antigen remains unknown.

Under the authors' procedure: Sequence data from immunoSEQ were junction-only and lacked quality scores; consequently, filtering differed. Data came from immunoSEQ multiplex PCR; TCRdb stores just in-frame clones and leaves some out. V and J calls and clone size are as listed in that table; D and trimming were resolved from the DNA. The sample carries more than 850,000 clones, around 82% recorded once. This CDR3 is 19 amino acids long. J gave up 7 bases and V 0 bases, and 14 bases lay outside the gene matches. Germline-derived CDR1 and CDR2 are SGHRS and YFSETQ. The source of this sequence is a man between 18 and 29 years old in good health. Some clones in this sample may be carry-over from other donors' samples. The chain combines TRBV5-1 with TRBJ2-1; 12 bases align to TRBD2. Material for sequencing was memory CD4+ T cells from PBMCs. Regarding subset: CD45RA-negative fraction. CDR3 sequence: CASSLVSRLAGEGSNEQFF. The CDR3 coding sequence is TGCGCCAGCAGCTTGGTGAGCAGACTAGCGGGAGAAGGTAGTAATGAGCAGTTCTTC.